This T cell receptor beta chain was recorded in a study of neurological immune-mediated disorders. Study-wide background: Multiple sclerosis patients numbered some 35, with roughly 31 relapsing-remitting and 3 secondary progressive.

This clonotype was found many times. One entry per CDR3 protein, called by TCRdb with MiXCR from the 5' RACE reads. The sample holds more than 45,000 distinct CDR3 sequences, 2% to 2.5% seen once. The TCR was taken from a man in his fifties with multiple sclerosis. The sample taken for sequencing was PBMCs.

CDR3 in amino acids: CASYKPGQDYEQYF. The CDR3 DNA sequence: TGTGCCAGCTACAAACCGGGACAGGATTACGAGCAGTACTTC. This chain links TRBV28 with TRBJ2-7, with 8 bases identical to TRBD1. The V segment lost 8 bases and the J segment 4 bases; nucleotides outside the gene matches: 10. The length of the CDR3 is 14 residues. CDR1 MDHEN and CDR2 SYDVKM come from the germline V gene.